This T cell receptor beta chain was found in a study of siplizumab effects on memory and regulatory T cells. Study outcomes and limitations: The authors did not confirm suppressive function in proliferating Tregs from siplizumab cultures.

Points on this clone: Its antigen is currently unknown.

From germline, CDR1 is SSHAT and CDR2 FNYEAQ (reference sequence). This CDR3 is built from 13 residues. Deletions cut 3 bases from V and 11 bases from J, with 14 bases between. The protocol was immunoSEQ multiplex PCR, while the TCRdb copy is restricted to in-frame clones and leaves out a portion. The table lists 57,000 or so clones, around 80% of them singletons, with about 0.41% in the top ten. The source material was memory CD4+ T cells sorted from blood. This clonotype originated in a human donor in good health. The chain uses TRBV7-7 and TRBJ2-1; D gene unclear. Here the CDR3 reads CASSFKESKQQFF. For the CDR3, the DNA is TGTGCCAGCAGCTTTAAGGAGAGCAAGCAGCAGTTCTTC. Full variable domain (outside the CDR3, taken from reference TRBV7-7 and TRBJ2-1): GAGVSQSPRYKVTKRGQDVTLRCDPISSHATLYWYQQALGQGPEFLTYFNYEAQPDKSGLPSDRFSAERPEGSISTLTIQRTEQRDSAMYRCASSFKESKQQFFGPGTRLTVL.